What follows are 26 T cell receptor beta chains derived from one specimen sequenced in a study of cytomegalovirus exposure and HLA in healthy donors. With 60 Vbeta and 13 Jbeta primers, the PCR was carried out. Repertoires were generated with immunoSEQ multiplex PCR, while TCRdb's copy carries only in-frame clones and drops some. The repertoire consists of about 190,000 clones, with around 80% occurring once and the leading ten covering 2.1%. Material for sequencing was PBMCs. The source of these receptors is a woman under 30 in good health and CMV-seropositive.

J is TRBJ1-3 and V is TRBV18, with no clear D. Germline V lookup: CDR1 KGHSH, CDR2 LQKENI. The CDR3 length is 13 residues. Trimming took off 6 bases at V and 1 base at J, with 7 bases between the two ends. In DNA form, the CDR3 reads TGTGCCAGCTCCACACAGTCTGGAAACACCATATATTTT. Residues: CASSTQSGNTIYF.

This clone came up a few times. V gene TRBV18 combines with J gene TRBJ2-5; tentative D call: TRBD1 (5 bases). Trimming took 1 base from V and 2 from J, leaving 11 bases between them. The germline V gene encodes CDR1 KGHSH and CDR2 LQKENI. The CDR3 is 15 amino acids. The CDR3 DNA sequence: TGTGCCAGCTCACCACTGCAGGACAAGCAAGAGACCCAGTACTTC. Its protein product is CASSPLQDKQETQYF. Looking up the rest from reference TRBV18 and TRBJ2-5 gives the full variable domain: NAGVMQNPRHLVRRRGQEARLRCSPMKGHSHVYWYRQLPEEGLKFMVYLQKENIIDESGMPKERFSAEFPKEGPSILRIQQVVRGDSAAYFCASSPLQDKQETQYFGPGTRLLVL.

The chain is built from TRBV28 and TRBJ2-2; weak D call: TRBD1 (5 bases). Trimming left V 6 bases short and J 6 bases short, with 23 bases between. The CDR3 extends over 17 amino acids. Germline V gene data show CDR1 as MDHEN and CDR2 as SYDVKM. CDR3 DNA: TGTGCCAGCAGCCGCCCCTTGTCCACAGGTGTTCCCGGGGAGCTGTTTTTT. It codes for CASSRPLSTGVPGELFF.

V is TRBV5-3 and J is TRBJ2-1, with TRBD2 matching 13 bases. TRBV5-3 is an ORF, with its function uncertain. Trimming took 4 bases from V and 7 from J; bases not matched to a gene: 5. This CDR3 spans 15 amino acids. The CDR3: CARSKTSGGANEQFF. CDR3 bases: TGTGCCAGAAGCAAAACTAGCGGGGGGGCAAATGAGCAGTTCTTC.

J is TRBJ2-7 and V is TRBV4-2; 7 nucleotides agree with TRBD1. The CDR3 contains 14 residues. With V trimmed by 5 bases and J by 5 bases, 9 bases remained unmatched. The germline CDR1 and CDR2 sequences are LGHNA and YNFKEQ. The CDR3 DNA sequence: TGTGCCAGCAGCATCCGACAGGGATGGGACGAGCAGTACGTC. This translates into CASSIRQGWDEQYV.

The chain joins TRBV7-3 to TRBJ2-2; D is possibly TRBD2 (5 bases). The CDR3 contains 12 residues. V was trimmed by 4 bases and J by 8 bases, leaving 8 bases between them. From germline, CDR1 is SGHTA and CDR2 FQGTGA. CDR3 loop: CASSSLAGELFF. The CDR3 DNA reads as TGTGCCAGCAGCTCCTTAGCGGGGGAGCTGTTTTTT.

The J gene is TRBJ1-5, the V gene TRBV5-1; 8 bases map to TRBD1. V trimming: 4 bases; J trimming: 7 bases; junction bases outside the gene matches: 13. Germline loops: CDR1 SGHRS, CDR2 YFSETQ. The CDR3 length is 16 residues. In DNA, the CDR3 is TGCGCCAGCAGCGCGGACAGGGACTCTGCTAGACAGCCCCAGCATTTT. Translation gives CASSADRDSARQPQHF.

The chain joins TRBV6-5 to TRBJ1-1, with 7 bases lining up with TRBD1. Germline V gene lookup returns CDR1 MNHEY and CDR2 SVGAGI. The CDR3 is 13 amino acids. Trimming cost V 8 bases and J 4 bases; bases outside gene matches: 7. CDR3 loop: CASGRGLGTEAFF. Written as DNA, the CDR3 is TGTGCCAGCGGAAGGGGGCTCGGCACTGAAGCTTTCTTT.

The DNA of the CDR3 is TGTGCCAGCAGCCCCCGGGGGACGTCCCCAGATACGCAGTATTTT. Translating it yields CASSPRGTSPDTQYF. The gene calls are TRBV7-9 and TRBJ2-3, with D possibly being TRBD2 (6 bases). The CDR3 has 15 residues. The germline V and J ends were trimmed by 5 bases and 4 bases, with 16 bases remaining between them. The germline gives CDR1 SEHNR, CDR2 FQNEAQ (reference sequence). Full variable domain (outside the CDR3, taken from reference TRBV7-9 and TRBJ2-3): DTGVSQNPRHKITKRGQNVTFRCDPISEHNRLYWYRQTLGQGPEFLTYFQNEAQLEKSRLLSDRFSAERPKGSFSTLEIQRTEQGDSAMYLCASSPRGTSPDTQYFGPGTRLTVL.

The genes are TRBV9 and TRBJ2-1; TRBD1 agrees at 7 bases. This CDR3 is built from 15 residues. Losses at the gene ends were 4 bases for V and 7 bases for J; bases not matched to a gene: 11. Germline V gives CDR1 SGDLS, CDR2 YYNGEE. In DNA, the CDR3 is TGTGCCAGCAGCCAATCCCGGGACAGTAGGAATGAGCAGTTCTTC. This encodes CASSQSRDSRNEQFF.

The chain couples TRBV6-5 to TRBJ2-4; D may be TRBD1 (5 bases). CDR1 is MNHEY and CDR2 is SVGAGI in the germline V gene. The CDR3 has 15 amino acids. The V gene lost 6 bases and the J gene lost 0 bases, with 12 bases spanning the gap. CDR3 sequence reads: CASSPVGVAKNIQYF. CDR3 DNA sequence: TGTGCCAGCAGCCCCGTAGGGGTAGCCAAAAACATTCAGTACTTC.

J is TRBJ1-5 and V is TRBV19; no reliable D call. Germline values: CDR1 LNHDA, CDR2 SQIVND (reference sequence). This CDR3 region has 17 residues. The V end lost 2 bases, the J end lost 0 bases, and 14 bases lay between the germline ends. The CDR3: CASSIIRTDYSNQPQHF. DNA for the CDR3: TGTGCCAGTAGTATAATTCGCACAGACTATAGCAATCAGCCCCAGCATTTT.

The chain couples TRBV7-9 to TRBJ1-2; 10 nucleotides align to TRBD1. The germline V gene encodes CDR1 SEHNR and CDR2 FQNEAQ (reference sequence). The V and J ends lost 5 bases and 6 bases, in that order; junction bases with no gene match: 12. This CDR3 has 16 amino acids. Here the CDR3 reads CASSPRGQGSKHGYTF. For the CDR3, the DNA is TGTGCCAGCAGCCCCCGGGGACAGGGGTCGAAACATGGCTACACCTTC.

This clone was recorded a few times. For the CDR3, the DNA is TGCAGCGTTGACCTTGGGACATGGGGCCCGAACACCGGGGAGCTGTTTTTT. This codes for CSVDLGTWGPNTGELFF. The chain combines TRBV29-1 with TRBJ2-2, with TRBD1 as a possible D gene (6 bases). This CDR3 has 17 amino acids. Looked up from germline, CDR1 is SQVTM and CDR2 is ANQGSEA. With 3 bases removed from V and 0 bases from J, the gap between germline ends came to 17 bases.

The chain links TRBV4-1 to TRBJ2-1; 8 nucleotides line up with TRBD1. In germline, CDR1 is MGHRA, CDR2 YSYEKL. The CDR3 sequence is 15 residues long. J gave up 4 bases and V 4 bases, and 6 bases lay outside the gene matches. CDR3 DNA: TGCGCCAGCAGCCCCCAAACAGGGGGATACAATGAGCAGTTCTTC. Encoded protein: CASSPQTGGYNEQFF.

This chain links TRBV15 with TRBJ2-2; D call uncertain. V was shortened by 0 bases and J by 1 base, with 3 bases between the two germline ends. From germline, CDR1 is LNHNV and CDR2 YYDKDF (reference sequence). This CDR3 comprises 14 residues. CDR3 region: CATSRDLNTGELFF. The CDR3 nucleotides read TGTGCCACCAGCAGAGATCTGAACACCGGGGAGCTGTTTTTT.

The genes are TRBV5-1 and TRBJ2-5, with 10 bases fitting TRBD2. CDR1 is SGHRS, CDR2 YFSETQ, per germline. The CDR3 is made up of 15 amino acids. Trimming at V came to 4 bases and at J to 0 bases, leaving 3 bases not matched to a gene. The CDR3 DNA reads TGCGCCAGCAGCCTAAGCGGGGGGGACCAAGAGACCCAGTACTTC. It translates to CASSLSGGDQETQYF. Combining the CDR3 with reference TRBV5-1 and TRBJ2-5 gives the whole variable domain KAGVTQTPRYLIKTRGQQVTLSCSPISGHRSVSWYQQTPGQGLQFLFEYFSETQRNKGNFPGRFSGRQFSNSRSEMNVSTLELGDSALYLCASSLSGGDQETQYFGPGTRLLVL.

The rearrangement joins TRBV19 to TRBJ1-1; D call uncertain. The ends were cut back, 3 bases at V and 2 bases at J, with 7 bases in the middle. Germline CDR1 LNHDA, CDR2 SQIVND (reference sequence). The CDR3 spans 13 residues. The CDR3 loop reads CASSMRVNTEAFF. CDR3 bases: TGTGCCAGTAGTATGAGGGTTAACACTGAAGCTTTCTTT.

J is TRBJ2-2 and V is TRBV7-2, with a possible D match to TRBD2 (5 bases). V dropped 4 bases and J dropped 3 bases, with 12 bases sitting between them. The CDR3 consists of 15 residues. Germline loops: CDR1 SGHTA, CDR2 FQGNSA. In nucleotides, the CDR3 is TGTGCCAGCAGCTCTCTAGGACTCGACACCGGGGAGCTGTTTTTT. Translation: CASSSLGLDTGELFF.

This clone came up once. The chain is built from TRBV29-1 and TRBJ2-6; maybe TRBD1 (6 bases). This CDR3 comprises 16 residues. The V end lost 3 bases, the J end lost 2 bases, and 14 bases lay between the germline ends. From germline, CDR1 is SQVTM and CDR2 ANQGSEA. CDR3 nucleotides: TGCAGCGTTGAGCTAGGAAGGGACACTGGGGCCAACGTCCTGACTTTC. Translation gives CSVELGRDTGANVLTF.

V is TRBV2 and J is TRBJ1-5, with a tentative D call TRBD1 (5 bases). V was pared by 2 bases and J by 1 base, with 12 bases between. Germline CDR1 SNHLY, CDR2 FYNNEI. The length of the CDR3 is 16 residues. The CDR3: CASSESRAGSNQPQHF. The CDR3 nucleotides read TGTGCCAGCAGTGAATCCAGGGCAGGAAGCAATCAGCCCCAGCATTTT.

The V and J genes are TRBV5-4 and TRBJ1-1; no firm D call. The germline V and J ends were trimmed by 0 bases and 0 bases, with 9 bases remaining between them. CDR1 SGHNT and CDR2 YYREEE come from the germline V gene (reference sequence). The CDR3 runs 15 residues. DNA of the CDR3: TGTGCCAGCAGCTTGGACAGATATATGAACACTGAAGCTTTCTTT. Translated, it gives CASSLDRYMNTEAFF.

The J gene is TRBJ2-3, the V gene TRBV5-1; 8 bases fit TRBD2. The CDR3 runs to 15 residues. CDR1 and CDR2 (germline): SGHRS, YFSETQ. J gave up 2 bases and V 4 bases, and 6 bases lay outside the gene matches. CDR3 in amino acids: CASSPAAGVTDTQYF. The CDR3 nucleotides are TGCGCCAGCAGCCCAGCAGCGGGAGTCACAGATACGCAGTATTTT.

There are a few counts of this clone. The chain carries TRBV27 and TRBJ1-2; D is ambiguous. The germline gives CDR1 MNHEY, CDR2 SMNVEV (reference sequence). The CDR3 loop spans 13 amino acids. V gave up 1 base and J gave up 3 bases, with 6 bases separating them. The CDR3: CASSLFGDYGYTF. The CDR3 bases are TGTGCCAGCAGTTTATTCGGAGACTATGGCTACACCTTC.

This chain connects TRBV6-5 to TRBJ2-7, with 7 bases that match TRBD1. The CDR3 covers 15 residues. With 7 bases clipped from V and 3 bases from J, the junction kept 12 bases outside the gene matches. In germline, CDR1 is MNHEY, CDR2 SVGAGI. CDR3 coding DNA: TGTGCCAGCACCCCCTACAGATCAGGGGGCTACGAGCAGTACTTC. It is translated as CASTPYRSGGYEQYF.

This rearrangement joins TRBV5-1 to TRBJ1-2; 7 bases line up with TRBD1. V dropped 3 bases and J dropped 4; count of bases not matched to a gene: 6. The V gene's germline CDR1 is SGHRS and CDR2 YFSETQ. This CDR3 region has 14 residues. The chain's CDR3 is CASSSRQGSYGYTF. The CDR3 DNA reads TGCGCCAGCAGCTCCCGACAGGGCTCCTATGGCTACACCTTC.